One T cell receptor beta chain is described in this entry. Its binding antigen is unknown. Nothing much larger sits one base from this clone, and base qualities are not available. No patient had received any treatment before thyroid surgery. Using T-cell receptor beta sequencing, the researchers looked back retrospectively at clinical samples from patients, gathered between about 2011 and 2018. Library preparation was by PCR. Sequenced using an Illumina HiSeq 4000. High-throughput sequencing was used to profile the TCR beta-chain CDR3 region of each patient. Per the source publication's procedure: CDR3 differences across clinicopathological groups were used to build a classifier for discriminating distant-metastatic papillary thyroid cancer patients. Repertoire diversity was assessed with the Shannon index, and tumor-blood repertoire similarity with the Morisita-Horn index. TCRdb handled the public reads itself, with Q25 trimming in fastp and clone calling in MiXCR, and kept productive beta chains. Clone size and V and J calls follow TCRdb, not the original study. The sample records 10,000 to 15,000 clones, around 23% of which are singletons. Clones ranked in the top ten supply about 3.9% of the sample.

The CDR3 holds 16 amino acids from the cysteine to the phenylalanine. Only the CDR3 region is kept as DNA, spanning 48 bases read in frame from base 1. The trim is 3 bases for V and 3 bases for J, with a gap of 16 bases between the germline ends. For CDR1 and CDR2, the germline V gene (reference sequence) lists MNHEY and SMNVEV. This entry is derived from a study of metastatic and nonmetastatic thyroid tumors (dated by TCRdb to the early 2020s). Concerning the study at large: The researchers compared repertoires between peripheral blood samples and tumor or nodule tissue samples from patients with malignant or benign thyroid disease. Results the study describes overall, beyond this receptor: In both blood and tumor samples, TCR beta diversity was reported to be significantly higher in malignant tumors than in benign nodules.

This clonotype was sampled from a female donor with papillary thyroid cancer or a benign thyroid nodule (not recorded which). Some clones in this sample may be carry-over from other donors' samples. The sample was blood. Recombination joined TRBV27 with TRBJ2-3; TRBD1 might be the D gene, on 6 matching bases. CDR3 sequence: CASSFGQTPWTDTQYF. The nucleotide sequence is given as TGTGCCAGCAGTTTCGGACAGACCCCGTGGACAGATACGCAGTATTTT.